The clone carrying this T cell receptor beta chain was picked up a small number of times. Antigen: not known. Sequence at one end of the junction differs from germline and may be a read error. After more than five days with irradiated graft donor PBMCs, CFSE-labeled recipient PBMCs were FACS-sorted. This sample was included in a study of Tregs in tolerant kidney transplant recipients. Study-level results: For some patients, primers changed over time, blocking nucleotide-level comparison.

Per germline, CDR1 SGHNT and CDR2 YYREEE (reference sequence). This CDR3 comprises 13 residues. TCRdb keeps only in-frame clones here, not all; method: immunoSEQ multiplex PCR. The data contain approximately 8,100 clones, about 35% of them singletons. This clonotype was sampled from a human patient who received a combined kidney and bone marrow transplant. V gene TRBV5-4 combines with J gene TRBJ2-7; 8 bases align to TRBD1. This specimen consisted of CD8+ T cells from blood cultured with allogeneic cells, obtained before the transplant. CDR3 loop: CASSPGGNYEQYF. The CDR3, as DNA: TGCGCCAGCAGCCCAGGGGGCAATTACGAGCAGTACTTC.